The rows below give T cell receptor beta chains drawn from one sample of a study of Ad26.COV2.S vaccination and SARS-CoV-2 variants. Profiling relied on immunoSEQ multiplex PCR, and the TCRdb table lists in-frame clones only, not all of them. The table records approximately 420,000 clones, approximately 91% of them present only once. This material consisted of peripheral blood, taken in a trial of Ad26.COV2.S vaccine versus placebo. These receptor sequences come from a person between 18 and 65 years old who received the Ad26.COV2.S COVID-19 vaccine or a placebo. Each CDR3 is given with its conserved first and last residue. The order of the fields is D gene, CDR3 length, J gene, V gene, clone size, CDR3 DNA, CDR3 protein. A D gene is named only where the DNA matches it firmly. For some rows the clone size is stated as once, few or many, or as a class when expanded; others skip it.

D: -
length: 17
J: TRBJ1-3
V: TRBV10-3
size: few
DNA: TGTGCCATCAGTGACTCCGGCAGGTTCAGCTCTGGAAACACCATATATTTT
CDR3: CAISDSGRFSSGNTIYF

D: -
length: 12
J: TRBJ2-7
V: TRBV5-6
size: -
DNA: TGTGCCAGCAGCGACGGCTCCTACGAGCAGTACTTC
CDR3: CASSDGSYEQYF

D: TRBD1
length: 15
J: TRBJ1-2
V: TRBV10-1
size: -
DNA: TGCGCCAGCAGTGCAGGGACAGGTCGAAGCTATGGCTACACCTTC
CDR3: CASSAGTGRSYGYTF

D: -
length: 14
J: TRBJ1-1
V: TRBV4-2
size: once
DNA: TGTGCCAGCAGCCCCGGAGAGGGGGGCACTGAAGCTTTCTTT
CDR3: CASSPGEGGTEAFF

D: TRBD1
length: 17
J: TRBJ2-6
V: TRBV19
size: -
DNA: TGTGCCAGTAGTCCCAGGGGGTGGTACTCTGGGGCCAACGTCCTGACTTTC
CDR3: CASSPRGWYSGANVLTF

D: -
length: 12
J: TRBJ2-7
V: TRBV30
size: once
DNA: TGTGCCTGGAGTGGGGGTGGTTCCGAGCAGTACTTC
CDR3: CAWSGGGSEQYF

D: TRBD1
length: 13
J: TRBJ1-2
V: TRBV29-1
size: -
DNA: TGCAGCGTTCCCGATGGGACAGGGAGAGGCTACACCTTC
CDR3: CSVPDGTGRGYTF

D: -
length: 12
J: TRBJ2-1
V: TRBV4-1
size: -
DNA: TGCGCCAGCAGCCGAGGATACAATGAGCAGTTCTTC
CDR3: CASSRGYNEQFF

D: TRBD1
length: 14
J: TRBJ2-3
V: TRBV5-1
size: -
DNA: TGCGCCAGCAGCCGGGACAGTTTCACAGATACGCAGTATTTT
CDR3: CASSRDSFTDTQYF

D: TRBD1
length: 14
J: TRBJ1-4
V: TRBV24-1
size: -
DNA: TGTGCCACGTGGCCGGGACAGGGGGCAGAAAAACTGTTTTTT
CDR3: CATWPGQGAEKLFF

D: -
length: 15
J: TRBJ2-1
V: TRBV4-1
size: -
DNA: TGCGCCAGCAGCCAAGGGTCCGGAGCTTACAATGAGCAGTTCTTC
CDR3: CASSQGSGAYNEQFF

D: -
length: 15
J: TRBJ2-5
V: TRBV11-2
size: -
DNA: TGTGCCAGCAGCTTGGAAGCCGGGGTGGGGGAGACCCAGTACTTC
CDR3: CASSLEAGVGETQYF

D: TRBD2
length: 15
J: TRBJ2-3
V: TRBV24-1
size: -
DNA: TGTGCCACCAGTGATCCTAGCGGGGGCACAGATACGCAGTATTTT
CDR3: CATSDPSGGTDTQYF

D: -
length: 16
J: TRBJ1-2
V: TRBV27
size: -
DNA: TGTGCCAGCAGTTTATCGGGGCAGGGATCCCTTTTTGGCTACACCTTC
CDR3: CASSLSGQGSLFGYTF

D: -
length: 15
J: TRBJ2-2
V: TRBV5-1
size: -
DNA: TGCGCCAGCAGCTTTGAGGGGGAGAACACCGGGGAGCTGTTTTTT
CDR3: CASSFEGENTGELFF

D: -
length: 15
J: TRBJ2-3
V: TRBV5-1
size: -
DNA: TGCGCCAGCAGACGGGACCGGAGTGTAGGAGATACGCAGTATTTT
CDR3: CASRRDRSVGDTQYF

D: TRBD1
length: 16
J: TRBJ2-2
V: TRBV6-2/TRBV6-3
size: -
DNA: TGTGCCAGCAGTACTTCCAGGGGGCAGAGTGTCGGGGAGCTGTTTTTT
CDR3: CASSTSRGQSVGELFF

D: -
length: 18
J: TRBJ1-1
V: TRBV30
size: once
DNA: TGTGCCTGGAGCGTGGGGGTCATCTGGGGGCTCATGAACACTGAAGCTTTCTTT
CDR3: CAWSVGVIWGLMNTEAFF

D: -
length: 12
J: TRBJ2-1
V: TRBV7-8
size: -
DNA: TGTGCCAGCAGCCCCTTATGGAATGAGCAGTTCTTC
CDR3: CASSPLWNEQFF

D: -
length: 17
J: TRBJ1-2
V: TRBV4-1
size: few
DNA: TGCGCCAGCGCGACCGTAGGCAGGGCGCCCCGGAACTATGGCTACACCTTC
CDR3: CASATVGRAPRNYGYTF

D: TRBD1
length: 15
J: TRBJ1-1
V: TRBV6-1
size: -
DNA: TGTGCCAGCAGTGAGGGACAGGGTGGTAACACTGAAGCTTTCTTT
CDR3: CASSEGQGGNTEAFF

D: -
length: 16
J: TRBJ2-5
V: TRBV28
size: once
DNA: TGTGCCAGCAGTTTATTAGGAACAGGTCCGGGGGAGACCCAGTACTTC
CDR3: CASSLLGTGPGETQYF

D: -
length: 13
J: TRBJ1-1
V: TRBV10-2
size: -
DNA: TGCGCCAGCGCGAGCCTACTGAACACTGAAGCTTTCTTT
CDR3: CASASLLNTEAFF

D: -
length: 17
J: TRBJ1-5
V: TRBV29-1
size: -
DNA: TGCAGCGTTGAAGAAGTGGGGATGTGGACACCTATCCAGCCCCAGCATTTT
CDR3: CSVEEVGMWTPIQPQHF